These 13 T cell receptor beta chains originate from one sample sequenced in a study of T cell responses to AZD1222 COVID-19 vaccine. Produced via immunoSEQ multiplex PCR; TCRdb's table is partial and in-frame only. The table lists around 65,000 clones, 76% of them singletons. The source was peripheral blood, collected on day 0 of AZD1222 vaccination. Receptors were obtained from an adult in good health.

The chain employs TRBV5-5 and TRBJ1-6; D not resolved. V lost 4 bases and J lost 1, with 12 bases in between. Germline CDR1 and CDR2: SGHKS and YYEKEE (reference sequence). This CDR3 is 16 amino acids long. The CDR3 sequence: CASSPRGGSYNSPLHF. The CDR3 region has the DNA TGTGCCAGCAGCCCCCGGGGAGGATCCTATAATTCACCCCTCCACTTT.

The chain couples TRBV5-1 to TRBJ2-2; tentatively, D is TRBD1 or TRBD2 (5 bases each). CDR3 size: 14 residues. V lost 2 bases and J lost 4, with 9 bases in between. CDR1 SGHRS and CDR2 YFSETQ come from the germline V gene. Here the CDR3 DNA reads TGCGCCAGCAGCTTTACAGGAGGCACCGGGGAGCTGTTTTTT. It codes for CASSFTGGTGELFF.

The chain recombines TRBV21-1 with TRBJ2-5; the table's TRBD2 call for D was not verified on the DNA. TRBV21-1 is noted as a pseudogene. The CDR3 length is 17 residues. CDR3 DNA sequence: TGTGCCAGCAGCAGACCCGGGACTAGCGGCTTTTTAAGGACCCAGTACTTC. Protein product: CASSRPGTSGFLRTQYF.

This clone has only a few counts. V usage is TRBV25-1 and J usage is TRBJ1-6; D uncertain. With 1 base removed from V and 9 bases from J, the gap between germline ends came to 7 bases. The CDR3 extends over 13 amino acids. Germline V gene data show CDR1 as MGHDK and CDR2 as SYGVNS. Written as DNA, the CDR3 is TGTGCCAGCAGTGAATCGACTCTTTCACCCCTCCACTTT. Protein product: CASSESTLSPLHF.

The chain links TRBV2 to TRBJ1-5; 8 nucleotides align to TRBD1. The CDR3 has 16 amino acids. V shed 1 base and J 2 bases; nucleotides not matched to a gene: 4. Germline V gene sequence: CDR1 SNHLY, CDR2 FYNNEI. This chain's CDR3 is CASSEGTDRGNQPQHF. DNA of the CDR3: TGTGCCAGCAGTGAAGGGACGGACAGGGGCAATCAGCCCCAGCATTTT.

J is TRBJ1-1 and V is TRBV25-1; the D gene is possibly TRBD1 (6 bases). Trimming took 3 bases from V and 5 from J, leaving 16 bases between them. CDR3 size: 15 residues. Germline V gene sequence: CDR1 MGHDK, CDR2 SYGVNS. The CDR3 region has the DNA TGTGCCAGCAGTGAGGGTGGGAGGGGGAGGACTGAAGCTTTCTTT. The encoded protein is CASSEGGRGRTEAFF.

The V gene is TRBV3-1 (or the pseudogene TRBV3-2), the J gene TRBJ2-2; TRBD1 matches at 7 bases. Per the germline V gene, CDR1 is LGHDT and CDR2 is YNNKEL (reference sequence). The CDR3 is 17 residues long. Trimming at V came to 0 bases and at J to 12 bases, leaving 16 bases not matched to a gene. In DNA form, the CDR3 reads TGTGCCAGCAGCCAAGAGAACGAGTGGACAGGCCCAGGGAAGCTGTTTTTT. This sequence encodes CASSQENEWTGPGKLFF.

The V and J genes are TRBV6-5 and TRBJ1-1; the D gene is possibly TRBD1 (5 bases). The CDR3 is made up of 12 amino acids. With 4 bases removed from V and 4 bases from J, the gap between germline ends came to 7 bases. Germline CDR1 MNHEY, CDR2 SVGAGI. This CDR3 is CASSFGGTEAFF. The CDR3 region has the DNA TGTGCCAGCAGTTTTGGGGGCACTGAAGCTTTCTTT.

The chain employs TRBV7-8 and TRBJ1-1; a possible D gene is TRBD1 (5 bases). Trimming cost V 8 bases and J 4 bases, with 17 bases left between them. This CDR3 contains 14 residues. Germline loops: CDR1 SGHVS, CDR2 FQNEAQ. The CDR3 DNA reads as TGTGCCAGCTACGCAGGGTACCGACGCACTGAAGCTTTCTTT. This sequence encodes CASYAGYRRTEAFF.

V is TRBV7-9 and J is TRBJ2-5, with D possibly TRBD2 on 5 matching bases. Trimming pared 1 base from V and 5 bases from J, leaving 11 bases between. CDR1 is SEHNR, CDR2 FQNEAQ, per germline (reference sequence). This CDR3 spans 14 amino acids. As DNA, the CDR3 is TGTGCCAGCAGCTTAGTAGCTAGCCGCGAGACCCAGTACTTC. As protein: CASSLVASRETQYF. Using reference TRBV7-9 and TRBJ2-5 for the parts outside the CDR3, the full variable domain is DTGVSQNPRHKITKRGQNVTFRCDPISEHNRLYWYRQTLGQGPEFLTYFQNEAQLEKSRLLSDRFSAERPKGSFSTLEIQRTEQGDSAMYLCASSLVASRETQYFGPGTRLLVL.

The rearrangement links TRBV19 to TRBJ1-5, with 7 bases matching TRBD1. There are 16 residues in the CDR3. The germline CDR1 and CDR2 sequences are LNHDA and SQIVND (reference sequence). V shed 6 bases and J 3 bases; nucleotides not matched to a gene: 11. In DNA, the CDR3 is TGTGCCAGTAGCCCCCAAGTTCAGGGGGTCAATCAGCCCCAGCATTTT. It codes for CASSPQVQGVNQPQHF.

This chain joins TRBV5-6 and TRBJ2-2, with 10 positions matching TRBD2. The CDR3 extends over 17 amino acids. The trim removed 2 bases at V and 3 bases at J, leaving 7 bases unmatched. CDR1 and CDR2 (germline): SGHDT, YYEEEE. The CDR3 protein is CASSFVTSGAYTGELFF. CDR3 coding DNA: TGTGCCAGCAGCTTCGTTACTAGCGGGGCCTACACCGGGGAGCTGTTTTTT. Full variable domain (remainder filled in from reference TRBV5-6 and TRBJ2-2): DAGVTQSPTHLIKTRGQQVTLRCSPKSGHDTVSWYQQALGQGPQFIFQYYEEEERQRGNFPDRFSGHQFPNYSSELNVNALLLGDSALYLCASSFVTSGAYTGELFFGEGSRLTVL.

V and J are TRBV7-2 and TRBJ2-3, with a tentative D call TRBD1 (6 bases). This CDR3 is 14 amino acids long. Germline assignment: CDR1 SGHTA and CDR2 FQGNSA. Between the trimmed V and J ends, which lost 1 base and 4 bases, there was a span of 9 bases. DNA of the CDR3: TGTGCCAGCAGCTTAGGGCCAGGGGCAGATACGCAGTATTTT. Its protein product is CASSLGPGADTQYF.